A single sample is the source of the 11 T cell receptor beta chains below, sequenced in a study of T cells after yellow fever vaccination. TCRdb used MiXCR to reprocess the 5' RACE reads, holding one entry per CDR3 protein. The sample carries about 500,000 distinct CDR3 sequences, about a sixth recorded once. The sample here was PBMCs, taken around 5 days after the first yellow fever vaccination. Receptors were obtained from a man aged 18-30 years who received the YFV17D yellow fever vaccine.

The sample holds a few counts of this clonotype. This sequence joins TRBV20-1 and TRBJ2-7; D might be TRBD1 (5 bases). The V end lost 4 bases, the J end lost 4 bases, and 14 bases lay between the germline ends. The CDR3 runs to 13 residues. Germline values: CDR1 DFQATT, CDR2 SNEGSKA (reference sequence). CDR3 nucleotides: TGCAGTGCTAACGACAGATCTCATTACGAGCAGTACTTC. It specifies CSANDRSHYEQYF.

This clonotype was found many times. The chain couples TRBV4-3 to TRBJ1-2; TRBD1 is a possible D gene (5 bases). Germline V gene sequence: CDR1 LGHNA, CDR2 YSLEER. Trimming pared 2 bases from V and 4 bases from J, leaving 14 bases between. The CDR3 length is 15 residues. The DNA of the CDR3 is TGCGCCAGCAGCCAATGGGGCTATCCCACCTATGGCTACACCTTC. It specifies CASSQWGYPTYGYTF.

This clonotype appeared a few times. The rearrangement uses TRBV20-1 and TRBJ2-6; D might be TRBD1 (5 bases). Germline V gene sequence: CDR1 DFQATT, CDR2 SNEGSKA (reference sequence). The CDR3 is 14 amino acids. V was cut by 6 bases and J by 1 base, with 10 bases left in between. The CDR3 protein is CSAPGQSGANVLTF. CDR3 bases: TGCAGTGCGCCTGGACAATCTGGGGCCAACGTCCTGACTTTC.

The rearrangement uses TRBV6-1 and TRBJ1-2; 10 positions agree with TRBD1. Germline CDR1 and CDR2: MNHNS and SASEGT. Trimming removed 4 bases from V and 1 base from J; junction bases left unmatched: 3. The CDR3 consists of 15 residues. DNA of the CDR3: TGTGCCAGCAGTGCCGGGACAGGGGATAACTATGGCTACACCTTC. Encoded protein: CASSAGTGDNYGYTF.

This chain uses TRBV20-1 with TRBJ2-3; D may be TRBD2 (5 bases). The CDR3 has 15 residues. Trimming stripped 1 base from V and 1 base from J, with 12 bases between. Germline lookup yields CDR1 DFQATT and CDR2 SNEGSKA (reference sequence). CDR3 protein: CSARAPERGTDTQYF. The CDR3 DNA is TGCAGTGCTAGAGCCCCCGAGAGGGGCACAGATACGCAGTATTTT.

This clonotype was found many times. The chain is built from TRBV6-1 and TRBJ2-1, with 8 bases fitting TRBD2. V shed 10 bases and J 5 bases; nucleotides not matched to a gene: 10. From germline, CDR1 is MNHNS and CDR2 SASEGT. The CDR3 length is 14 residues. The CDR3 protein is CATSGLVFHNEQFF. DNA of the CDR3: TGTGCCACCTCGGGACTAGTTTTCCACAATGAGCAGTTCTTC.

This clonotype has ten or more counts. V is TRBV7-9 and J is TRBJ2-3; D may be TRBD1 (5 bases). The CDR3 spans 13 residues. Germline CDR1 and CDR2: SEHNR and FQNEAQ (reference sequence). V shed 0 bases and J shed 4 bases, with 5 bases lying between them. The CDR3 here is CASSLAGADTQYF. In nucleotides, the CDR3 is TGTGCCAGCAGCTTAGCAGGGGCAGATACGCAGTATTTT. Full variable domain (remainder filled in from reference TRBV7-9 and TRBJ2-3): DTGVSQNPRHKITKRGQNVTFRCDPISEHNRLYWYRQTLGQGPEFLTYFQNEAQLEKSRLLSDRFSAERPKGSFSTLEIQRTEQGDSAMYLCASSLAGADTQYFGPGTRLTVL.

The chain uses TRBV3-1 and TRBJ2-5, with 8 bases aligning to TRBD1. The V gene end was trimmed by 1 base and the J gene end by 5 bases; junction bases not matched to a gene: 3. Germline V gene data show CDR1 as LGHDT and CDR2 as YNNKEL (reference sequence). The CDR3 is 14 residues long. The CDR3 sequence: CASSQGQGTETQYF. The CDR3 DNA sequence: TGTGCCAGCAGCCAAGGACAGGGGACGGAGACCCAGTACTTC.

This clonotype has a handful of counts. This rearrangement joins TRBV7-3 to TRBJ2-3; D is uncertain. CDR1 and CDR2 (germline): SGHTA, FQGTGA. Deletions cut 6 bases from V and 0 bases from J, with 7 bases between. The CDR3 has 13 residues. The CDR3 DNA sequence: TGTGCCAGCAGGAAACAGAGCACAGATACGCAGTATTTT. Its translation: CASRKQSTDTQYF.

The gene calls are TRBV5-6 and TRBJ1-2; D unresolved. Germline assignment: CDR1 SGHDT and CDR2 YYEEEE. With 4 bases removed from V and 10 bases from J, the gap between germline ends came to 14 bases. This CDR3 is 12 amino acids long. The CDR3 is CASSLGVVTYTF. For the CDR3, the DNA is TGTGCCAGCAGCCTGGGTGTGGTAACCTACACCTTC.

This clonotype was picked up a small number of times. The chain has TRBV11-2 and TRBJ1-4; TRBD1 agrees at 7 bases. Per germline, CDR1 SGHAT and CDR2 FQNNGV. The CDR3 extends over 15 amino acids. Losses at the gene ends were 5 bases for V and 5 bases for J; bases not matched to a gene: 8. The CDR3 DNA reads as TGTGCCAGCAGCCCAACCGGGACAGTCAATGAAAAACTGTTTTTT. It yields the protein CASSPTGTVNEKLFF.